The 25 T cell receptor beta chains reported below all come from one sample, sequenced in a study of blood T cells in healthy people across ages (dated by TCRdb to between 2014 and 2016). The library was made by 5' RACE. The sequencing machine was an Illumina HiSeq 2500. The second PCR ran for roughly 6 to 11 cycles and used a J-beta primer mix along with a sample-barcoded 5' primer. TCRdb reprocessing: public reads trimmed at Q25 with fastp, clones called with MiXCR, in-frame beta chains kept. Rows with one shared CDR3 protein collapse into an entry with the most common genes and DNA. For this sample the table gives some 1,500,000 distinct CDR3 sequences, of which 40% to 45% were detected only once. The ten largest make up 4% of the sample. Sequencing input: blood. Receptor source: a woman younger than 30 in good health.

The V and J genes are TRBV6-6 and TRBJ1-4; 7 bases line up with TRBD1. V lost 6 bases and J lost 5; bases outside the gene matches: 6. CDR1 MNHNY and CDR2 SVGAGI come from the germline V gene (reference sequence). The CDR3 spans 14 residues. The CDR3 nucleotides read TGTGCCAGCAGCCCCGGGACAGACAATGAAAAACTGTTTTTT. Translation gives CASSPGTDNEKLFF.

J is TRBJ2-2 and V is TRBV4-3; D ambiguous. The CDR3 consists of 14 residues. V was shortened by 4 bases and J by 8 bases, with 14 bases between the two germline ends. The germline CDR1 and CDR2 sequences are LGHNA and YSLEER. As DNA, the CDR3 is TGCGCCAGCAGCCCTGGGGTGTTTGCAGGGGAGCTGTTTTTT. This encodes CASSPGVFAGELFF.

The V call is TRBV6-5, the J call TRBJ2-3, with no clear D. This CDR3 has 14 residues. V lost 5 bases to trimming and J lost 0 bases, with 9 bases between them. Germline lookup yields CDR1 MNHEY and CDR2 SVGAGI. CDR3 sequence (DNA): TGTGCCAGCAGTCCCGTCCCGAGCACAGATACGCAGTATTTT. This encodes CASSPVPSTDTQYF.

This clonotype has at least ten counts. The CDR3 nucleotides are TGTGCCAGCAGTCGACTAGTTTACGAGCAGTACTTC. Translated: CASSRLVYEQYF. V and J are TRBV2 and TRBJ2-4, with D possibly being TRBD2 (6 bases). The DNA end lines up better with TRBJ2-7; the J call may be wrong. This CDR3 is built from 12 residues. Germline V gene lookup returns CDR1 SNHLY and CDR2 FYNNEI.

This clonotype was detected ten times or more. The chain combines TRBV20-1 with TRBJ1-2, with TRBD1 as a possible D gene (6 bases). There are 13 residues in the CDR3. V was trimmed by 6 bases and J by 4 bases, leaving 15 bases between them. The germline V gene has CDR1 DFQATT and CDR2 SNEGSKA (reference sequence). The CDR3 here is CSAPRGGGYGYTF. Written as DNA, the CDR3 is TGCAGTGCCCCTAGGGGGGGCGGCTATGGCTACACCTTC.

This chain connects TRBV7-2 to TRBJ1-1; D is perhaps TRBD1 (5 bases). CDR1 and CDR2 from the germline V gene are SGHTA and FQGNSA. The CDR3 is made up of 14 amino acids. V was pared by 2 bases and J by 4 bases, with 11 bases between. As DNA, the CDR3 is TGTGCCAGCAGCTTAAGGGGCAGGCCCACTGAAGCTTTCTTT. Translating gives CASSLRGRPTEAFF.

The chain combines TRBV20-1 with TRBJ2-7; D tentatively reads TRBD1 or TRBD2 (5 bases each). The V end was cut by 0 bases, the J end by 2 bases, with 8 bases between. The CDR3 is 13 amino acids. Germline V gene sequence: CDR1 DFQATT, CDR2 SNEGSKA (reference sequence). This chain's CDR3 is CSARERGPYEQYF. CDR3 nucleotide sequence: TGCAGTGCTAGAGAAAGGGGACCCTACGAGCAGTACTTC.

This clonotype was seen a handful of times. The chain is built from TRBV20-1 and TRBJ2-1; 7 bases fit TRBD1. V lost 2 bases, J lost 4 bases, and 2 bases stayed unmatched. The CDR3 totals 13 residues. The germline V gene has CDR1 DFQATT and CDR2 SNEGSKA (reference sequence). The CDR3 DNA reads TGCAGTGCTAGAATGGACAGGTACAATGAGCAGTTCTTC. This codes for CSARMDRYNEQFF.

A word on this clonotype: This clone may be a read error of a much larger clone one base away. The chain joins TRBV20-1 to TRBJ2-1; D unresolved. The germline V and J ends were trimmed by 2 bases and 7 bases, with 6 bases remaining between them. Germline V gene data show CDR1 as DFQATT and CDR2 as SNEGSKA (reference sequence). CDR3 length equals 11 residues. Here the CDR3 DNA reads TGCAGTGCTAGATCCGGGAATGAGCAGTTCTTC. It translates to CSARSGNEQFF.

Details on this clonotype: This could be a read error, since a much larger clone is one nucleotide away. The chain combines TRBV12-3 or TRBV12-4 with TRBJ1-2; D is perhaps TRBD1 (6 bases). Trimming took 3 bases from V and 4 from J, leaving 9 bases between them. This CDR3 spans 13 amino acids. The DNA of the CDR3 is TGTGCCAGCAGTTTTGTAGGGGGCTATGGCTACACCTTC. Translating gives CASSFVGGYGYTF.

This clonotype was seen many times. The chain is built from TRBV7-9 and TRBJ2-3, with 12 nucleotides matching TRBD2. Germline trimming cut 7 bases from V and 4 bases from J; bases unmatched to any gene: 9. Germline CDR1 SEHNR, CDR2 FQNEAQ (reference sequence). The CDR3 runs to 16 residues. For the CDR3, the DNA is TGTGCCAGCACCCAGACTAGCGGGAGTCGAGCAGATACGCAGTATTTT. It codes for CASTQTSGSRADTQYF.

The V and J genes are TRBV6-6 and TRBJ2-7, with TRBD2 matching 7 bases. Gene TRBJ2-5 matches the end of the DNA better, so the J call may be wrong. Germline V gene lookup returns CDR1 MNHNY and CDR2 SVGAGI (reference sequence). CDR3 length: 15 amino acids. The CDR3 sequence is CASRAGLQVTETQYF. In DNA, the CDR3 is TGTGCCAGCAGAGCGGGACTCCAAGTCACGGAGACCCAGTACTTC.

This clonotype has a handful of counts. The rearrangement joins TRBV24-1 to TRBJ2-1, with TRBD2 matching over 9 bases. With V trimmed by 8 bases and J by 8 bases, 9 bases remained unmatched. Germline CDR1 KGHDR, CDR2 SFDVKD. This CDR3 spans 14 amino acids. For the CDR3, the DNA is TGTGCCACCATGGATAGCGGGAGAGTCTATGAGCAGTTCTTC. This translates into CATMDSGRVYEQFF.

This chain connects TRBV5-5 to TRBJ2-1, with TRBD2 matching over 9 bases. V lost 4 bases and J lost 5; bases outside the gene matches: 19. This CDR3 region has 19 residues. Per the germline V gene, CDR1 is SGHKS and CDR2 is YYEKEE (reference sequence). In DNA, the CDR3 is TGTGCCAGCAGCCATATCAGGGCTCTAGCGGGACTGGGGGACAATGAGCAGTTCTTC. Translation gives CASSHIRALAGLGDNEQFF.

The table lists this clonotype with a few counts. V usage is TRBV14 and J usage is TRBJ2-4, with 9 bases that match TRBD1. The CDR3 is made up of 15 amino acids. CDR1 SGHDN and CDR2 FVKESK come from the germline V gene. Trimming cost V 1 base and J 7 bases; bases outside gene matches: 5. CDR3 sequence: CASSQAVGQGNIQYF. CDR3 nucleotides: TGTGCCAGCAGCCAAGCGGTCGGACAGGGGAACATTCAGTACTTC.

This chain links TRBV7-9 with TRBJ1-2; TRBD1 might be the D (6 bases). Germline lookup yields CDR1 SEHNR and CDR2 FQNEAQ (reference sequence). Trimming took 4 bases from V and 8 from J, leaving 17 bases between them. The CDR3 length is 14 residues. The CDR3 bases are TGTGCCAGCAGCTCCCCTAGGGACACCGCCGGCTACACCTTC. Protein: CASSSPRDTAGYTF.

J is TRBJ2-7 and V is TRBV7-2; D is uncertain. The J call is in doubt because the DNA end fits TRBJ2-5 better. The CDR3 runs 10 residues. Germline CDR1 is SGHTA and CDR2 is FQGNSA. The DNA for the CDR3 is TGTGCCAGCGCCGCGGAGACCCAGTACTTC. Translated: CASAAETQYF.

V usage is TRBV6-5 and J usage is TRBJ2-7; 9 nucleotides match TRBD2. CDR1 and CDR2 from the germline V gene are MNHEY and SVGAGI. This CDR3 is built from 14 residues. V trimming: 8 bases; J trimming: 1 base; junction bases outside the gene matches: 6. CDR3 loop: CASALSGSSYEQYF. CDR3 in DNA: TGTGCCAGCGCTCTTAGCGGGAGTTCCTACGAGCAGTACTTC.

In its sample, this clonotype was seen a few times. The J gene is TRBJ1-1, the V gene TRBV20-1; D not resolved. The CDR3 spans 15 residues. Germline V gene data show CDR1 as DFQATT and CDR2 as SNEGSKA (reference sequence). Trimming left V 1 base short and J 0 bases short, with 12 bases between. The CDR3 bases are TGCAGTGCTAGAGTTATACAGAACATGAACACTGAAGCTTTCTTT. It encodes CSARVIQNMNTEAFF.

In regard to this clonotype: A much larger clone sits a single nucleotide away, making a read error possible. V is TRBV3-1 and J is TRBJ1-2; the D is unclear. The CDR3 has 12 amino acids. CDR1 LGHDT and CDR2 YNNKEL come from the germline V gene (reference sequence). In DNA, the CDR3 is TGTGCCAGCAGCCTTCGAGAAGGTGGCTACATCTTC. This codes for CASSLREGGYIF.

The chain recombines TRBV14 with TRBJ1-1; TRBD1 might be the D (6 bases). Trimming left V 6 bases short and J 4 bases short, with 12 bases between. This CDR3 region has 13 residues. The germline gives CDR1 SGHDN, CDR2 FVKESK. CDR3 sequence: CASRRTGSTEAFF. As DNA, the CDR3 is TGTGCCAGCAGGCGAACAGGGTCCACTGAAGCTTTCTTT.

This clonotype was seen a few times. V and J are TRBV14 and TRBJ2-1; D is unresolved. CDR3 length equals 13 residues. In germline, CDR1 is SGHDN, CDR2 FVKESK. V lost 0 bases, J lost 5 bases, and 5 bases lay in between. The CDR3 sequence: CASSQDWHNEQFF. CDR3 DNA: TGTGCCAGCAGCCAAGACTGGCACAATGAGCAGTTCTTC.

The gene calls are TRBV20-1 and TRBJ2-3; D unresolved. The V end lost 1 base, the J end lost 7 bases, and 6 bases lay between the germline ends. This CDR3 has 11 residues. Per germline, CDR1 DFQATT and CDR2 SNEGSKA (reference sequence). CDR3 protein: CSARASYTQYF. Here the CDR3 DNA reads TGCAGTGCTAGAGCGTCCTATACGCAGTATTTT.

This clonotype came up a few times. The V call is TRBV2, the J call TRBJ1-1; D ambiguous. This CDR3 is built from 12 residues. Germline-derived CDR1 and CDR2 are SNHLY and FYNNEI. V gave up 7 bases and J gave up 2 bases, with 8 bases separating them. CDR3 nucleotides: TGTGCCAGCACTGTAAAAAACACTGAAGCTTTCTTT. It specifies CASTVKNTEAFF.

On this clonotype itself: Mismatch with germline at one junction end may stem from a read error. The V call is TRBV7-9, the J call TRBJ1-2; D is undetermined. The CDR3 consists of 14 residues. Germline V gene sequence: CDR1 SEHNR, CDR2 FQNEAQ (reference sequence). The chain's CDR3 is CAGSLLGSNYGYTF. CDR3 in DNA: TGTGCCGGCAGCTTGTTGGGATCAAACTATGGCTACACCTTC.